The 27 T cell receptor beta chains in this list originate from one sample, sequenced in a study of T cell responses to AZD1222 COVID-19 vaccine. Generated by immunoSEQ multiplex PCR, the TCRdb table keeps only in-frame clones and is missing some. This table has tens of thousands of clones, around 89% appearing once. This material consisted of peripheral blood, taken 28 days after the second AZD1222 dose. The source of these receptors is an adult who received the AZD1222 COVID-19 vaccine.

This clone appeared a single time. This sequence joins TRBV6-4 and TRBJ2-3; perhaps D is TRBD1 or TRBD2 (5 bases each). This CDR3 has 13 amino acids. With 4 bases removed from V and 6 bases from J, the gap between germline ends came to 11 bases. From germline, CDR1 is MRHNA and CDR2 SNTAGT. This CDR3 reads CASSVNEGDTQYF. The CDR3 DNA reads TGTGCCAGCAGTGTAAACGAGGGGGATACGCAGTATTTT.

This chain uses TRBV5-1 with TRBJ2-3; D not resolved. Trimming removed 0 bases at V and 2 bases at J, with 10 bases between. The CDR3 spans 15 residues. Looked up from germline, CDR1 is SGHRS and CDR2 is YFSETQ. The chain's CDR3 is CASSLGGAVTDTQYF. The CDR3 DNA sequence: TGCGCCAGCAGCTTGGGTGGCGCGGTCACAGATACGCAGTATTTT.

In nucleotides, the CDR3 is TGCGCCAGCAGCCAAGGTCCGGTGCTCTCTGGAAACACCATATATTTT. Its translation is CASSQGPVLSGNTIYF. V gene TRBV4-1 combines with J gene TRBJ1-3; D gene uncertain. The V gene's germline CDR1 is MGHRA and CDR2 YSYEKL. The germline V and J ends were trimmed by 1 base and 0 bases, with 10 bases remaining between them. The CDR3 spans 16 residues.

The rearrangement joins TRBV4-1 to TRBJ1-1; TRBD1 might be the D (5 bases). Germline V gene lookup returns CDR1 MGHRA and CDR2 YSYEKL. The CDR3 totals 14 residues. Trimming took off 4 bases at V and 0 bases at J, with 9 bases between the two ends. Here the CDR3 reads CASSRRTMNTEAFF. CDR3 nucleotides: TGCGCCAGCAGCCGCAGGACAATGAACACTGAAGCTTTCTTT.

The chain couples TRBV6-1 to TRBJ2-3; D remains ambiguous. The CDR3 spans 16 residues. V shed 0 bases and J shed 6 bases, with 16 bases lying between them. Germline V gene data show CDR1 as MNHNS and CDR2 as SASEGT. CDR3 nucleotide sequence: TGTGCCAGCAGTGAAGCCCCTGTAGCCAGCCGTGATACGCAGTATTTT. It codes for CASSEAPVASRDTQYF.

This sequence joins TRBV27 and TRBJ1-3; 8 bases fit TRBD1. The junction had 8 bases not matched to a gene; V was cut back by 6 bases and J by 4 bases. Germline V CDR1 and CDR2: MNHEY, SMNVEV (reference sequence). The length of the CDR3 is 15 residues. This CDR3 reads CASSLDRGGGNTIYF. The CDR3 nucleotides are TGTGCCAGCAGCCTCGACAGGGGTGGCGGAAACACCATATATTTT.

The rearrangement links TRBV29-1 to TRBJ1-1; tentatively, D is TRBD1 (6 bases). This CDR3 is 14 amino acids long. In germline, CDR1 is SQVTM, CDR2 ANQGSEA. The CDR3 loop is CKKRKGTKSTEAFF. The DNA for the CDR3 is TGCAAAAAGCGAAAAGGGACAAAGAGCACTGAAGCTTTCTTT.

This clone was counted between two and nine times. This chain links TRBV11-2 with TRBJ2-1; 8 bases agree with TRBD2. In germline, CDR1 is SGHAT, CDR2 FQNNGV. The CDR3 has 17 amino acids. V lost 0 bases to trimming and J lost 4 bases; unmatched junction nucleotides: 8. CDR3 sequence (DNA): TGTGCCAGCAGCTTAGAGGGGGCCGGGACTAGATACAATGAGCAGTTCTTC. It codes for CASSLEGAGTRYNEQFF. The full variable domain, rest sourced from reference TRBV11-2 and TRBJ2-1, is EAGVAQSPRYKIIEKRQSVAFWCNPISGHATLYWYQQILGQGPKLLIQFQNNGVVDDSQLPKDRFSAERLKGVDSTLKIQPAKLEDSAVYLCASSLEGAGTRYNEQFFGPGTRLTVL.

CDR3 nucleotides: TGTGCCAGCAGTCCACCCGGGGGGATGAATGAAAAACTGTTTTTT. Translating gives CASSPPGGMNEKLFF. The chain couples TRBV28 to TRBJ1-4; perhaps TRBD1 as D (5 bases). CDR3 length: 15 amino acids. V gave up 5 bases and J gave up 5 bases, with 15 bases separating them. In germline, CDR1 is MDHEN, CDR2 SYDVKM.

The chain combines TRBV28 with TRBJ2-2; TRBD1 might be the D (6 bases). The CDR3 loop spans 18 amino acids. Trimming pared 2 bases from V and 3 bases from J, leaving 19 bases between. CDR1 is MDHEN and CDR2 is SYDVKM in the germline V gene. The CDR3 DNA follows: TGTGCCAGCAGTTTACAGGGGCGTTTCGTCGGCTACACCGGGGAGCTGTTTTTT. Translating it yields CASSLQGRFVGYTGELFF. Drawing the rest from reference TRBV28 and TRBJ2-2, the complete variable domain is DVKVTQSSRYLVKRTGEKVFLECVQDMDHENMFWYRQDPGLGLRLIYFSYDVKMKEKGDIPEGYSVSREKKERFSLILESASTNQTSMYLCASSLQGRFVGYTGELFFGEGSRLTVL.

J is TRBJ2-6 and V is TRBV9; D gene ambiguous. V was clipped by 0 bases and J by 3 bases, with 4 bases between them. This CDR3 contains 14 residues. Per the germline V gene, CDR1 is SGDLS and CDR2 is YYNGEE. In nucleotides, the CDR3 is TGTGCCAGCAGCGTAGTATATGGGGCCAACGTCCTGACTTTC. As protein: CASSVVYGANVLTF.

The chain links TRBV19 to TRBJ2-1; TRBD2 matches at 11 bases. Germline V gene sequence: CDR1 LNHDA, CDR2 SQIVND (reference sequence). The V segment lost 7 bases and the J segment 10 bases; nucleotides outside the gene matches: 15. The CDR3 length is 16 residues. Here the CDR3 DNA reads TGTGCCAGTAAGAGGGTTACTGGGACTAGCGGTGGAGAGCAGTTCTTC. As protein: CASKRVTGTSGGEQFF.

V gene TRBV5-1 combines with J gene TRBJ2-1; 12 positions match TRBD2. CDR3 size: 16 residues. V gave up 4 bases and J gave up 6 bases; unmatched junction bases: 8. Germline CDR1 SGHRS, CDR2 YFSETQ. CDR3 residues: CASSPPGLAGSNEQFF. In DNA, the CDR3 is TGCGCCAGCAGCCCGCCGGGACTAGCGGGTTCCAATGAGCAGTTCTTC.

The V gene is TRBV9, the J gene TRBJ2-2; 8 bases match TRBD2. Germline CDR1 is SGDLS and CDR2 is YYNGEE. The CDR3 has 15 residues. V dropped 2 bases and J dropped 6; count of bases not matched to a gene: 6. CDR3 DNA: TGTGCCAGCAGCGTTCGAGCGGGAGCTGCCGGGGAGCTGTTTTTT. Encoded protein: CASSVRAGAAGELFF.

CDR3 in DNA: TGTGCCAGCAGTCTCGGCGTGAACACTGAAGCTTTCTTT. This sequence encodes CASSLGVNTEAFF. The V and J genes are TRBV12-3 or TRBV12-4 and TRBJ1-1; D remains unclear. V was pared by 5 bases and J by 0 bases, with 7 bases between. The CDR3 spans 13 residues.

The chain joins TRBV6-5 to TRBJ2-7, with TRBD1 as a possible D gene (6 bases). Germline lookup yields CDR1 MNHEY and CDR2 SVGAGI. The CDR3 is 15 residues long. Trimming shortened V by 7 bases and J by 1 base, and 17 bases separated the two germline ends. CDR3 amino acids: CASILQGRGSYEQYF. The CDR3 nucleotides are TGTGCCAGCATTCTCCAGGGGCGCGGGTCCTACGAGCAGTACTTC.

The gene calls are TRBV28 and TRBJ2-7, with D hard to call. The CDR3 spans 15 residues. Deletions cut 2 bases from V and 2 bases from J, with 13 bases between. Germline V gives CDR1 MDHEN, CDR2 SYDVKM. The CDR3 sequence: CASSLGQPKAYEQYF. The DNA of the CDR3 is TGTGCCAGCAGTTTAGGGCAGCCTAAAGCCTACGAGCAGTACTTC.

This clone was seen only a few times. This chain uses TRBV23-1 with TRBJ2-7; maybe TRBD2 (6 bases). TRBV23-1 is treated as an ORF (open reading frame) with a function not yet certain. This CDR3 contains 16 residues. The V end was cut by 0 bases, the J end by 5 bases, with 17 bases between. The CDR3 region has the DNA TGCGCCAGCAGTCAATCCGGGGGAGGAGGGGTGAACGAGCAGTACTTC. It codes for CASSQSGGGGVNEQYF.

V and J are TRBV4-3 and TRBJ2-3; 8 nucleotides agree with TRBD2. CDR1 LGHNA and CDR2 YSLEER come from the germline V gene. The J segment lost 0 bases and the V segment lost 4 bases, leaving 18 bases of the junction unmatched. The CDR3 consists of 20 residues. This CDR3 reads CASSLNPFNGRATSTDTQYF. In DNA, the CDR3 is TGCGCCAGCAGCCTGAACCCCTTTAACGGGAGGGCTACGAGCACAGATACGCAGTATTTT.

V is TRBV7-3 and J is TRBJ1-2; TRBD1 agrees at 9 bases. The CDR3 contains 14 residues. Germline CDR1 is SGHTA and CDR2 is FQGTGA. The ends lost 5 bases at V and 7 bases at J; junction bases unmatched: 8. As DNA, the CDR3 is TGTGCCAGCAGCCCCCAGGAGGACAGGGGTGGCTACACCTTC. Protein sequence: CASSPQEDRGGYTF. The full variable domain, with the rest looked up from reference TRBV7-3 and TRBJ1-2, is GAGVSQTPSNKVTEKGKYVELRCDPISGHTALYWYRQSLGQGPEFLIYFQGTGAADDSGLPNDRFFAVRPEGSVSTLKIQRTERGDSAVYLCASSPQEDRGGYTFGSGTRLTVV.

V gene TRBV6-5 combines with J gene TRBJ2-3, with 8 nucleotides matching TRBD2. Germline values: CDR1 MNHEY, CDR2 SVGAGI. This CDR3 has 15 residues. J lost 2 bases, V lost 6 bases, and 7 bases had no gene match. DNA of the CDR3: TGTGCCAGCAGAGCAATAGCGGGACCCACAGATACGCAGTATTTT. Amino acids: CASRAIAGPTDTQYF.

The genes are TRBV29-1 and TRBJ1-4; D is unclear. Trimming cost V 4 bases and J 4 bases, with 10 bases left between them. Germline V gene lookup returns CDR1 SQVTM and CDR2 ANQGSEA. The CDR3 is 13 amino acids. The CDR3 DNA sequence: TGCAGCGTTGCCTCGGCAAATAATGAAAAACTGTTTTTT. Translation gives CSVASANNEKLFF.

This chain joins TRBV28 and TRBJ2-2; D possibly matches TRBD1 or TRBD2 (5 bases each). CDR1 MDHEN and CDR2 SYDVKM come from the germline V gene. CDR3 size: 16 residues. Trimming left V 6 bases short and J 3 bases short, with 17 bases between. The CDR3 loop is CASSSPGAQHTGELFF. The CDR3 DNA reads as TGTGCCAGCAGCTCCCCCGGGGCCCAACACACCGGGGAGCTGTTTTTT.

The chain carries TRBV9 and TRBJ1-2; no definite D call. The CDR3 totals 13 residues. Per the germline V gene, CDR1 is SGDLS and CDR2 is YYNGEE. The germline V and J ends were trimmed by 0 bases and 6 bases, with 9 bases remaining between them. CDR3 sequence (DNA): TGTGCCAGCAGCGTAGAGACCATAGATGGCTACACCTTC. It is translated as CASSVETIDGYTF.

CDR3 coding DNA: TGTGCCAGCATGAAACAGACCACAGATACGCAGTATTTT. The encoded protein is CASMKQTTDTQYF. The chain couples TRBV12-3 or TRBV12-4 to TRBJ2-3; D call uncertain. V was shortened by 7 bases and J by 2 bases, with 10 bases between the two germline ends. This CDR3 has 13 amino acids.

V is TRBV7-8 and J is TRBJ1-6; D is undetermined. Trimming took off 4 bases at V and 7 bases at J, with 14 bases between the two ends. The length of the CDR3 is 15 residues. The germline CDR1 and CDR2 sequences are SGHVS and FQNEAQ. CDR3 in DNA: TGTGCCAGCAGCTCCCGCTCAGGAGACAATTCACCCCTCCACTTT. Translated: CASSSRSGDNSPLHF.

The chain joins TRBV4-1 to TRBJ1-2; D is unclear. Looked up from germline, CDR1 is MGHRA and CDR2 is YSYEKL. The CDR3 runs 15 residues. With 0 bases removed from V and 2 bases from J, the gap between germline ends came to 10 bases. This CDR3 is CASSQDPIVNYGYTF. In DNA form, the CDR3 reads TGCGCCAGCAGCCAAGATCCCATAGTAAACTATGGCTACACCTTC.